A single sample gave rise to the 5 T cell receptor beta chains below, sequenced in a study of blood T cells in healthy people across ages. The authors ran a second PCR of about 6 to 11 cycles using a sample-barcoded 5' primer and a J-beta primer mix. TCRdb reprocessed the 5' RACE reads via MiXCR and lists one record per CDR3 protein. Seen here are roughly 1,500,000 distinct CDR3 sequences, 30% to 40% observed once, and the top ten hold approximately 10%. The sequenced material came from blood. All receptors come from a young woman in good health.

This clonotype occurred many times. In nucleotides, the CDR3 is TGCAGTGCTCCGGGACTAGGGCACGAGCAGTACTTC. Protein: CSAPGLGHEQYF. This sequence joins TRBV20-1 and TRBJ2-7; the match to TRBD2 covers 8 bases. The germline V gene has CDR1 DFQATT and CDR2 SNEGSKA (reference sequence). V lost 5 bases and J lost 5; bases outside the gene matches: 5. The CDR3 runs 12 residues.

This clonotype was detected only a few times. The chain employs TRBV20-1 and TRBJ2-1; 7 positions match TRBD2. This CDR3 is 19 amino acids long. V shed 0 bases, J shed 6 bases, and the junction held 20 bases outside the gene matches. Germline CDR1 and CDR2: DFQATT and SNEGSKA (reference sequence). Here the CDR3 reads CSARDSYTREASARNEQFF. The CDR3 nucleotides are TGCAGTGCTAGAGATTCTTACACACGGGAGGCTAGCGCCCGCAATGAGCAGTTCTTC.

V gene TRBV29-1 combines with J gene TRBJ2-2; 8 nucleotides agree with TRBD2. The germline V gene has CDR1 SQVTM and CDR2 ANQGSEA. The CDR3 sequence is 14 residues long. The V and J ends lost 5 bases and 5 bases, in that order; junction bases with no gene match: 7. The DNA of the CDR3 is TGCAGCGTTCGGGACGGGAGGGGTACCGGGGAGCTGTTTTTT. Translation gives CSVRDGRGTGELFF.

A word on this clonotype: Germline and junction disagree at one end, which may indicate a read error. The chain's CDR3 is CAGSSFPGLAGGRYEQYF. In nucleotides, the CDR3 is TGTGCCGGCAGCTCCTTCCCGGGACTAGCGGGGGGGCGCTACGAGCAGTACTTC. The V gene is TRBV4-2, the J gene TRBJ2-7, with 16 bases aligning to TRBD2. The germline V gene encodes CDR1 LGHNA and CDR2 YNFKEQ. This CDR3 has 18 residues.

This clonotype has just a few counts. The rearrangement uses TRBV12-3 or TRBV12-4 and TRBJ2-3; D possibly corresponds to TRBD1 (6 bases). Trimming left V 5 bases short and J 0 bases short, with 18 bases between. The CDR3 has 17 amino acids. The CDR3 reads CASSPGTRFSSTDTQYF. CDR3 coding DNA: TGTGCCAGCAGTCCCGGGACACGTTTTTCTAGCACAGATACGCAGTATTTT.